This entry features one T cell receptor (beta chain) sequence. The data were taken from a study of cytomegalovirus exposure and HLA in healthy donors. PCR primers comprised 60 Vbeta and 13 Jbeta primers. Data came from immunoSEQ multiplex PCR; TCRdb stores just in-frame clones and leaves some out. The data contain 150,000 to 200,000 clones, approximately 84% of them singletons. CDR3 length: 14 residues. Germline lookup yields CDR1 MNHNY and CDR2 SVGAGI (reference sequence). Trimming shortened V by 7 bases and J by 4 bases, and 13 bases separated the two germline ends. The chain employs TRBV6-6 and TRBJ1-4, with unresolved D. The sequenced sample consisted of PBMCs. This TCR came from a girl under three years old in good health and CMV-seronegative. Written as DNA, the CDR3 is TGTGCCAGCAACAACAAAGGACTTAATGAAAAACTGTTTTTT. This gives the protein CASNNKGLNEKLFF.